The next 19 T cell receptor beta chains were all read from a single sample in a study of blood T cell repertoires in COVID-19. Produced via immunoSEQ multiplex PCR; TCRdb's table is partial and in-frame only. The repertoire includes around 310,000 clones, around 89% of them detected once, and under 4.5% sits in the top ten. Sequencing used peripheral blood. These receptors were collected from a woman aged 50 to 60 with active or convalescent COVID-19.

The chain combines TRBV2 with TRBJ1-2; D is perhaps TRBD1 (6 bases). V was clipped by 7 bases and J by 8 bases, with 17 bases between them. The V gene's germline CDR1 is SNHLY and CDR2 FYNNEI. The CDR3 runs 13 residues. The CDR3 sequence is CASIPDSQIGYTF. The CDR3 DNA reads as TGTGCCAGCATCCCGGACAGCCAGATCGGCTACACCTTC.

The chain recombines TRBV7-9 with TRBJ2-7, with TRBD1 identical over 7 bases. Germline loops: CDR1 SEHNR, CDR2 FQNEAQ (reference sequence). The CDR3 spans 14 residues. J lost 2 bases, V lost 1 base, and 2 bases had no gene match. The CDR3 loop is CASSLGGGPYEQYF. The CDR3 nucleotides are TGTGCCAGCAGCTTAGGAGGGGGCCCCTACGAGCAGTACTTC.

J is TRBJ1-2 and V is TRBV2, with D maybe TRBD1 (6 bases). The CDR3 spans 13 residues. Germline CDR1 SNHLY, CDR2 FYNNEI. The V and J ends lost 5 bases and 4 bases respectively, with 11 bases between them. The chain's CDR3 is CASSTDSSYGYTF. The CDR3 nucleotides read TGTGCCAGCAGTACGGACAGTTCCTATGGCTACACCTTC.

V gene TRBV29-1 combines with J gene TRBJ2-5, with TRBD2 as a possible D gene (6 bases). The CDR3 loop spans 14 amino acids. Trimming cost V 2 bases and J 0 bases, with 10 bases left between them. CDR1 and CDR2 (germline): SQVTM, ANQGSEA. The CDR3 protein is CSVEWAGYQETQYF. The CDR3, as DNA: TGCAGCGTTGAATGGGCGGGGTACCAAGAGACCCAGTACTTC.

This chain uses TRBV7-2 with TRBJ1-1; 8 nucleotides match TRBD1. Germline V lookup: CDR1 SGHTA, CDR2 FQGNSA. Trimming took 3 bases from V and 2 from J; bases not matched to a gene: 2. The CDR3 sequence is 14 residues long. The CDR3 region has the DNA TGTGCCAGCAGCTTCCAGGGGGCAAACACTGAAGCTTTCTTT. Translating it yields CASSFQGANTEAFF. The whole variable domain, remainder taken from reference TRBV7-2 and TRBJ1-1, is GAGVSQSPSNKVTEKGKDVELRCDPISGHTALYWYRQSLGQGLEFLIYFQGNSAPDKSGLPSDRFSAERTGGSVSTLTIQRTQQEDSAVYLCASSFQGANTEAFFGQGTRLTVV.

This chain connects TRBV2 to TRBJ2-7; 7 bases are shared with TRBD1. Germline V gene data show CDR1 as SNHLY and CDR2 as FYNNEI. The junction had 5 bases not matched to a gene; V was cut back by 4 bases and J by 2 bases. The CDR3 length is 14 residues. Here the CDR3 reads CASSVTGTTYEQYF. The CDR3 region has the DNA TGTGCCAGCAGTGTGACAGGGACCACCTACGAGCAGTACTTC.

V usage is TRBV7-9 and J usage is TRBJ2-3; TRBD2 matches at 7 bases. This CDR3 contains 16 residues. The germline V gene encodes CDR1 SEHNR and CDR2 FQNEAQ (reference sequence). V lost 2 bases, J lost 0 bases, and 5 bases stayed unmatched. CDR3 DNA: TGTGCCAGCAGCTTAAACCTAGCGGCTAGCACAGATACGCAGTATTTT. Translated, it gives CASSLNLAASTDTQYF.

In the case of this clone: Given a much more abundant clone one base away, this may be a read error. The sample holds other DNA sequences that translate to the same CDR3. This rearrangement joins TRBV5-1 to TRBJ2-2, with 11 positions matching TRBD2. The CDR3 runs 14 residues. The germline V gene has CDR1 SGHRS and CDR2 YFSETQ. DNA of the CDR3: TGCGCCAGTAGCTGGACTAGCGGGCCCGGGGAGCTGTTTTTT. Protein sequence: CASSWTSGPGELFF.

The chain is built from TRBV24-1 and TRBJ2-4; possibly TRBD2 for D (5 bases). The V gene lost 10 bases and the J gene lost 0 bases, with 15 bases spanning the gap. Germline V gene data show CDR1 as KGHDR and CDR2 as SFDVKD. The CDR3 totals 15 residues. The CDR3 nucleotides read TGTGCCACGGCGGCTGGAGGACCAGCCAAAAACATTCAGTACTTC. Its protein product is CATAAGGPAKNIQYF.

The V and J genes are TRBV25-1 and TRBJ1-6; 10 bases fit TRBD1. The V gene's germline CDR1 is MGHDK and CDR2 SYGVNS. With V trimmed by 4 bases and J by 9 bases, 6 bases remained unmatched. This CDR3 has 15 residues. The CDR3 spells CASSGRQGASSPLHF. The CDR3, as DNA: TGTGCCAGCAGTGGCCGACAGGGGGCTAGTTCACCCCTCCACTTT.

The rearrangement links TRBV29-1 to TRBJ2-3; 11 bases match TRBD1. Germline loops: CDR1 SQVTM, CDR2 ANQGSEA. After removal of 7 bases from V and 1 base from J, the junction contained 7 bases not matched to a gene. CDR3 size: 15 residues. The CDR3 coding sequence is TGCAGCGCTGGTGGGACAGGGGGAGGCACAGATACGCAGTATTTT. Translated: CSAGGTGGGTDTQYF.

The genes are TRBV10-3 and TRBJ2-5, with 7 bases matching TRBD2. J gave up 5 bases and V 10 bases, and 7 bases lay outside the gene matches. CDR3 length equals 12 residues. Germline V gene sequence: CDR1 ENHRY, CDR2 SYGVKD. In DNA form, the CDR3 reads TGTGCCACCGCCGGGGGAGGGGAGACCCAGTACTTC. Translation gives CATAGGGETQYF.

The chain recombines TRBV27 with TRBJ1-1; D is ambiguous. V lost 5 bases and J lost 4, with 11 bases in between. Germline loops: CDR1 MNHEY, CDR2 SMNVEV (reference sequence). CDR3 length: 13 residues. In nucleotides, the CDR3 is TGTGCCAGCAGTCTGAGGTCCCCCACTGAAGCTTTCTTT. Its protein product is CASSLRSPTEAFF.

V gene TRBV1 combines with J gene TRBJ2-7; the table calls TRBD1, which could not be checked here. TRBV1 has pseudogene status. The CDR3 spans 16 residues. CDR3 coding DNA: TGCACCAGCAGGGGATTGACAGGGAGAGTTTCCTACGAGCAGTACTTC. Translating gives CTSRGLTGRVSYEQYF.

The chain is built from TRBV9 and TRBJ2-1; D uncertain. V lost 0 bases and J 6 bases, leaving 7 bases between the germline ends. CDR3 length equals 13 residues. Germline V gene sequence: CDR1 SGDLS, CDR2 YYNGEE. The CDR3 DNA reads TGTGCCAGCAGCGTAGGGTTAGCCAATGAGCAGTTCTTC. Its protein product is CASSVGLANEQFF.

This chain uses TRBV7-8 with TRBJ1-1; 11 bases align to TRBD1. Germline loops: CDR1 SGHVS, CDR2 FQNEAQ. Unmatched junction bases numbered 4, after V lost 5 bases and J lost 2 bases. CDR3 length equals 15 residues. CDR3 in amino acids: CASSTGTGGNTEAFF. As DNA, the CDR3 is TGTGCCAGCAGCACAGGGACAGGGGGTAACACTGAAGCTTTCTTT.

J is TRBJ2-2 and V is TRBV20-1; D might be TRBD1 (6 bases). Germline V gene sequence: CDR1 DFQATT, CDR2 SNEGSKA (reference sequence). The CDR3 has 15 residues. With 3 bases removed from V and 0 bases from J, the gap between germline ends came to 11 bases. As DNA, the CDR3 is TGCAGTGCTAGTTATAGGGGGACGAACACCGGGGAGCTGTTTTTT. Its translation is CSASYRGTNTGELFF.

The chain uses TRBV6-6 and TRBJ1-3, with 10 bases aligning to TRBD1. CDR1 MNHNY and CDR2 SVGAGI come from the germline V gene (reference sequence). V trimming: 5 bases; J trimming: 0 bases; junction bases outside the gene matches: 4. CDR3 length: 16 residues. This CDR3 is CASSRQGARSGNTIYF. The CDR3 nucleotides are TGTGCCAGCAGTCGACAGGGGGCACGCTCTGGAAACACCATATATTTT.

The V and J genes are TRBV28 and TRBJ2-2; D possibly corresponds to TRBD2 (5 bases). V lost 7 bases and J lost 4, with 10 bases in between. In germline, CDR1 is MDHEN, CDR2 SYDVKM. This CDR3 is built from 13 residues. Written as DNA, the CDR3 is TGTGCCAGCAAGAGGGCGGGCACCGGGGAGCTGTTTTTT. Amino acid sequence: CASKRAGTGELFF.